This T cell receptor (beta chain) was recorded in a study of blood T cell repertoires in COVID-19. Study information: Samples came from the United States, Italy and Spain, spanning acute and convalescent COVID-19. From T cells, B-cell-depleted T cells, or PBMCs came the material, which was cDNA or gDNA.

The CDR3 spans 12 residues. The germline gives CDR1 SGHDT, CDR2 YYEEEE. V dropped 2 bases and J dropped 10 bases, with 12 bases sitting between them. Original methodology: Estimation of nucleated cell counts relied on the amplification of reference gene primers. The repertoire was sequenced with immunoSEQ multiplex PCR; TCRdb's copy has only in-frame clones and lacks some. For V, J and clone size, that table is used; D and trimming come from the DNA. The sample gives 200,000 to 300,000 clones, around 83% of which show up once; 3.4% is in the top ten. The sample holds many counts of this clone. The J gene is TRBJ2-5, the V gene TRBV5-6, with D unresolved. This TCR was sampled from a woman younger than 35 with acute or convalescent COVID-19. The sequenced material came from peripheral blood. CDR3 sequence: CASSFDSALQYF. CDR3 in DNA: TGTGCCAGCAGCTTCGACTCGGCGCTCCAGTACTTC.